The clone carrying this T cell receptor (beta chain) was detected ten times or more. Its antigen is as yet unknown. The CDR3 runs 14 residues. Per the germline V gene, CDR1 is SGHRS and CDR2 is YFSETQ. V shed 4 bases and J 7 bases; nucleotides not matched to a gene: 9. The data were taken from a study of CD8 T cells in ankylosing spondylitis. Regarding the study as a whole: Matched ankylosing spondylitis synovial fluid reportedly contained a significantly enriched population of disease-linked clones.

TCRdb analysed the 5' RACE reads with MiXCR anew, one entry per CDR3 protein. Among about 260,000 distinct CDR3 sequences listed, 20% were seen once. The sample was blood, either unsorted or a sorted T cell fraction (not recorded which). This TCR was sampled from a male donor with ankylosing spondylitis or in good health (not recorded which). The chain couples TRBV5-1 to TRBJ1-1, with 8 bases lining up with TRBD1. This CDR3 reads CASSPLTGASEAFF. CDR3 DNA: TGCGCCAGCAGCCCACTGACAGGGGCGAGTGAAGCTTTCTTT.